The rows below give T cell receptor beta chains drawn from one sample of a study of T cell repertoires in cytomegalovirus infection. TCRdb recomputed calls from the reads with MiXCR, one row per CDR3 protein. The table records around 550,000 distinct CDR3 sequences, about 30% of them present only once. The sample comprised PBMCs. The receptors were sampled from a human donor in good health (CMV status not recorded). Some clones in this sample may be carry-over from other donors' samples. CDR3s include the opening cysteine and the closing phenylalanine or tryptophan. The order of the fields is V gene, clone size, D gene, J gene, CDR3 protein, CDR3 DNA. A D gene is named only where the DNA matches it firmly. Only some rows state a clone size, as once, few, many or a class for expanded clones.

>TRBV10-3|.|.|TRBJ1-2
CAIRTTETYGYTF
TGTGCCATCAGGACGACAGAGACCTATGGCTACACCTTC
>TRBV12-3/TRBV12-4|many|.|TRBJ2-2
CASSLITGATTGELFF
TGTGCCAGCAGTTTAATCACGGGAGCGACCACCGGGGAGCTGTTTTTT
>TRBV19|many|TRBD1|TRBJ1-2
CASSIWRDRTYGYTF
TGTGCCAGTAGTATTTGGCGGGACAGGACCTATGGCTACACCTTC
>TRBV6-2/TRBV6-3|.|.|TRBJ2-3
CASRPAGGFTDTQYF
TGTGCCAGCCGTCCCGCAGGAGGATTCACAGATACGCAGTATTTT
>TRBV7-2|many|.|TRBJ1-1
CASSVLQGAGAFF
TGTGCCAGCAGCGTATTACAGGGAGCAGGAGCTTTCTTT
>TRBV7-2|few|.|TRBJ2-2
CASSLSPKNTGELFF
TGTGCCAGCAGCCTGTCCCCCAAGAACACCGGGGAGCTGTTTTTT
>TRBV20-1|.|.|TRBJ2-7
CSAAPHEQYF
TGCAGTGCTGCCCCCCACGAGCAGTACTTC
>TRBV4-1|.|TRBD2|TRBJ2-2
CASSQEDWLAGLNTGELFF
TGCGCCAGCAGCCAAGAGGATTGGTTAGCGGGACTGAACACCGGGGAGCTGTTTTTT
>TRBV12-5|.|TRBD1|TRBJ1-2
CASGARTGEGEGYTF
TGTGCTAGTGGCGCCCGGACAGGGGAAGGGGAAGGCTACACCTTC
>TRBV3-1|.|TRBD1|TRBJ1-1
CASSPRQGMGLRSAEAFF
TGTGCCAGCAGCCCTCGACAGGGGATGGGGCTTAGGAGTGCTGAAGCTTTCTTT
>TRBV6-2/TRBV6-3|few|TRBD2|TRBJ2-1
CATTSTSGNINEQFF
TGTGCCACCACTTCGACTAGCGGGAATATCAATGAGCAGTTCTTC
>TRBV6-1|few|.|TRBJ2-6
CASTVSSSGANVLTF
TGTGCCAGTACCGTCTCAAGCTCTGGGGCCAACGTCCTGACTTTC
>TRBV12-3/TRBV12-4|.|.|TRBJ2-2
CASSFNPGNQNTGELFF
TGTGCCAGCAGTTTCAACCCGGGGAACCAGAACACCGGGGAGCTGTTTTTT
>TRBV6-7|.|.|TRBJ2-2
CASRDYADRNTGELFF
TGTGCCAGCAGGGACTACGCTGACAGGAACACCGGGGAGCTGTTTTTT
>TRBV6-5|.|.|TRBJ1-2
CASSYSGPTGNGGYGYTF
TGTGCCAGCAGTTACTCGGGTCCAACAGGGAACGGAGGCTATGGCTACACCTTC
>TRBV2|.|TRBD2|TRBJ2-2
CARKAGGGTGELFF
TGTGCCAGGAAAGCGGGAGGCGGCACCGGGGAGCTGTTTTTT
>TRBV9|.|.|TRBJ1-3
CASSVGGRNSGNTIYF
TGTGCCAGCAGCGTAGGGGGACGGAACTCTGGAAACACCATATATTTT
>TRBV14|.|TRBD1|TRBJ1-3
CASSQVATGTGNTIYF
TGTGCCAGCAGCCAAGTGGCGACAGGGACTGGAAACACCATATATTTT
>TRBV28|few|TRBD1|TRBJ1-1
CASRATGANTEAFF
TGTGCCAGCCGAGCGACAGGGGCGAACACTGAAGCTTTCTTT
>TRBV12-3/TRBV12-4|many|.|TRBJ1-1
CASSLNRNTEAFF
TGTGCCAGCAGCTTAAACCGGAACACTGAAGCTTTCTTT
>TRBV4-3|.|TRBD2|TRBJ2-1
CASSPFAGASVYNEQFF
TGCGCCAGCAGCCCCTTCGCGGGAGCGTCGGTGTACAATGAGCAGTTCTTC
>TRBV19|.|.|TRBJ1-5
CASSKGQPRNQPQHF
TGTGCCAGTAGTAAGGGACAACCACGTAATCAGCCCCAGCATTTT
>TRBV20-1|few|.|TRBJ2-5
CSATDEGGPGQETQYF
TGCAGTGCTACCGACGAGGGGGGTCCAGGTCAAGAGACCCAGTACTTC
>TRBV7-2|many|.|TRBJ2-7
CASSPAVTYEQYF
TGTGCCAGCAGTCCAGCGGTAACCTACGAGCAGTACTTC
>TRBV7-2|many|.|TRBJ2-7
CASSLGGLAYEQYF
TGTGCCAGCAGCCTAGGGGGTCTTGCCTACGAGCAGTACTTC
>TRBV20-1|.|TRBD1|TRBJ1-1
CSAPSGTGVTEAFF
TGCAGTGCTCCCTCTGGGACAGGGGTCACTGAAGCTTTCTTT